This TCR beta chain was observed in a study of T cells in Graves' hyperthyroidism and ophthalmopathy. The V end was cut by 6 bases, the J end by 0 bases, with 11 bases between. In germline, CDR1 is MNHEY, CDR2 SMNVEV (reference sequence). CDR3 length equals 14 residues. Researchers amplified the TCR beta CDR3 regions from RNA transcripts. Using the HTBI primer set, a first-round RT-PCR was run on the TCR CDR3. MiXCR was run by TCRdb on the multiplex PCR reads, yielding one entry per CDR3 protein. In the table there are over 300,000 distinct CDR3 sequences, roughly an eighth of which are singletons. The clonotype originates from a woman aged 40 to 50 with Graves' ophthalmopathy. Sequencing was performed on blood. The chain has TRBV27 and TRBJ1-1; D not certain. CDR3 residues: CASSTSRLNTEAFF. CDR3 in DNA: TGTGCCAGCAGCACATCGAGATTGAACACTGAAGCTTTCTTT.